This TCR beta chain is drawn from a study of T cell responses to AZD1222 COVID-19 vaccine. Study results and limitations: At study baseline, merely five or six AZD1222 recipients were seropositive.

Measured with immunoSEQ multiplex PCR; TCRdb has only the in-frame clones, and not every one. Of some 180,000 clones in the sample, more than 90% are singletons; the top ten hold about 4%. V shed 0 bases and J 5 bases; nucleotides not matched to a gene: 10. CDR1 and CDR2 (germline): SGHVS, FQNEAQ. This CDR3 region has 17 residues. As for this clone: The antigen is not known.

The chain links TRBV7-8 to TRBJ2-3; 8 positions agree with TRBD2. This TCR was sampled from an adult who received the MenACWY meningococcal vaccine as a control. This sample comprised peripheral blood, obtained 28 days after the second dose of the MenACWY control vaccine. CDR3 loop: CASSLAGAGGFLDTQYF. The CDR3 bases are TGTGCCAGCAGCTTAGCTGGGGCGGGAGGATTTCTAGATACGCAGTATTTT.